Shown below are 32 T cell receptor beta chains from a single sample sequenced in a study of glioma-infiltrating T cells. Using RNA template, CDR3s of TCR alpha and beta were amplified with iRepertoire arm-PCR. TCRdb reanalysed the multiplex PCR reads using MiXCR and keeps one entry per CDR3 protein. The sample lists a few hundred thousand distinct CDR3 sequences, roughly two fifths occurring once. The sequenced material came from glioma tissue, nonneoplastic brain tissue, or PBMCs (not recorded which). The origin of the receptors is a human donor with low-grade glioma or glioblastoma, undergoing nonglioma brain surgery, or in good health (not recorded which).

The gene calls are TRBV10-3 and TRBJ1-1, with 7 positions matching TRBD1. The CDR3 extends over 12 amino acids. V lost 6 bases to trimming and J lost 5 bases; unmatched junction nucleotides: 3. CDR1 is ENHRY and CDR2 is SYGVKD in the germline V gene. The CDR3 loop is CAIRQGGTEAFF. The CDR3 DNA is TGTGCCATCAGGCAGGGGGGAACTGAAGCTTTCTTT.

Many counts were recorded for this clonotype. This chain joins TRBV20-1 and TRBJ2-1; 8 bases are a match to TRBD2. The J segment lost 3 bases and the V segment lost 2 bases, leaving 6 bases of the junction unmatched. CDR3 length: 15 residues. Germline CDR1 is DFQATT and CDR2 is SNEGSKA (reference sequence). CDR3: CSARPRAGGYNEQFF. Written as DNA, the CDR3 is TGCAGTGCTAGACCCCGGGCGGGAGGCTACAATGAGCAGTTCTTC.

The sample holds one count of this clonotype. The CDR3 region has the DNA TGTGCCAGTAGTATCCTGAGAGGAACTAACGGCTACACCTTC. Amino acids: CASSILRGTNGYTF. The J gene is TRBJ2-7, the V gene TRBV19; D remains unclear. TRBJ1-2 explains the end of the DNA better; the J call may be wrong. CDR1 LNHDA and CDR2 SQIVND come from the germline V gene (reference sequence). CDR3 length equals 14 residues.

This rearrangement joins TRBV10-1 to TRBJ1-1; D gene uncertain. With 6 bases removed from V and 7 bases from J, the gap between germline ends came to 15 bases. The CDR3 has 13 residues. Looked up from germline, CDR1 is WNHNN and CDR2 is SYGVQD (reference sequence). For the CDR3, the DNA is TGCGCCAGCAGCGTAGAACCGGCCCGTGAAGCTTTCTTT. Its protein is CASSVEPAREAFF.

This clonotype was found many times. The V call is TRBV6-1, the J call TRBJ2-2; D ambiguous. The CDR3 has 12 amino acids. Trimming stripped 9 bases from V and 6 bases from J, with 11 bases between. Germline V gives CDR1 MNHNS, CDR2 SASEGT. CDR3 region: CASTGSAGELFF. CDR3 sequence (DNA): TGTGCCAGTACTGGCAGCGCCGGGGAGCTGTTTTTT.

The gene calls are TRBV7-6 and TRBJ2-1; no clear D gene. The CDR3 covers 14 residues. Trimming took 5 bases from V and 5 from J, leaving 13 bases between them. Germline assignment: CDR1 SGHVS and CDR2 FNYEAQ. CDR3 nucleotides: TGTGCCAGCAGCCCCCGGGCCAATGACAATGAGCAGTTCTTC. This codes for CASSPRANDNEQFF. The whole variable domain, filled in from reference TRBV7-6 and TRBJ2-1, reads GAGVSQSPRYKVTKRGQDVALRCDPISGHVSLYWYRQALGQGPEFLTYFNYEAQQDKSGLPNDRFSAERPEGSISTLTIQRTEQRDSAMYRCASSPRANDNEQFFGPGTRLTVL.

Concerning this clonotype itself: A much larger clone lies a single base off, so this may be a read error. This chain uses TRBV6-9 with TRBJ1-5; D is possibly TRBD1 (5 bases). CDR3 size: 15 residues. Per germline, CDR1 MNHGY and CDR2 SVAAGI. The CDR3 nucleotides read TGTGCCAGCAGTTTATTCGCGGGGCTCAATCAGCCCAAGCATTTT. This translates into CASSLFAGLNQPKHF.

V and J are TRBV18 and TRBJ2-7; D call uncertain. Germline-derived CDR1 and CDR2 are KGHSH and LQKENI. V was clipped by 3 bases and J by 0 bases, with 9 bases between them. The CDR3 spans 14 residues. The CDR3 here is CASSPQARSYEQYF. CDR3 nucleotides: TGTGCCAGCTCACCTCAAGCCCGCTCCTACGAGCAGTACTTC.

In its sample, this clonotype was seen many times. The chain has TRBV20-1 and TRBJ1-6; no firm D call. The germline V gene encodes CDR1 DFQATT and CDR2 SNEGSKA (reference sequence). Trimming stripped 6 bases from V and 2 bases from J, with 5 bases between. This CDR3 contains 12 residues. The CDR3 spells CSAVAYNSPLHF. CDR3 in DNA: TGCAGTGCCGTTGCCTATAATTCACCCCTCCACTTT.

This clonotype showed up many times. The chain employs TRBV6-1 and TRBJ2-3; possibly TRBD2 for D (6 bases). Germline V gene lookup returns CDR1 MNHNS and CDR2 SASEGT. The ends were cut back, 3 bases at V and 4 bases at J, with 8 bases in the middle. The CDR3 is 13 residues long. The CDR3 region has the DNA TGTGCCAGCAGTGACGGGAGCCCAGATACGCAGTATTTT. This translates into CASSDGSPDTQYF.

Turning to this clonotype: With a much larger clone just one base away, this may be a read error. This chain connects TRBV6-1 to TRBJ2-1; D is unresolved. V gave up 10 bases and J gave up 5 bases, with 15 bases separating them. The CDR3 spans 13 residues. Germline lookup yields CDR1 MNHNS and CDR2 SASEGT. CDR3 sequence reads: CATHPVLNNEQFF. The CDR3 DNA follows: TGTGCCACCCATCCTGTATTGAACAATGAGCAGTTCTTC.

CDR3 in amino acids: CSARVVTQGHNEQFF. The CDR3 nucleotides are TGCAGTGCTAGGGTAGTGACTCAGGGCCACAATGAGCAGTTCTTC. This chain connects TRBV20-1 to TRBJ2-1, with a weak D call TRBD1 (5 bases). The CDR3 is 15 amino acids. Germline V gene lookup returns CDR1 DFQATT and CDR2 SNEGSKA (reference sequence). The V end lost 3 bases, the J end lost 5 bases, and 17 bases lay between the germline ends.

Regarding this clonotype: Just one base apart from a much larger clone, this may be a read error. CDR3 sequence: CSARDRAGGQPQHF. In DNA form, the CDR3 reads TGCAGTGCTAGAGACCGGGCAGGAGGTCAGCCCCAGCATTTT. The chain links TRBV20-1 to TRBJ1-5; no clear D gene. CDR3 length: 14 amino acids. Trimming pared 0 bases from V and 6 bases from J, leaving 12 bases between. The germline CDR1 and CDR2 sequences are DFQATT and SNEGSKA (reference sequence).

Concerning this clonotype itself: With a much larger clone just one base away, this may be a read error. The chain uses TRBV6-5 and TRBJ1-5; no clear D. The CDR3 runs to 14 residues. Trimming left V 6 bases short and J 0 bases short, with 9 bases between. CDR1 and CDR2 (germline): MNHEY, SVGAGI. The CDR3 is CASRGGPSNQPQHF. CDR3 DNA: TGTGCCAGCAGAGGCGGCCCTAGCAATCAGCCCCAGCATTTT.

CDR3 in amino acids: CASSLDGRNGYTF. CDR3 in DNA: TGTGCCAGCAGCCTGGACGGAAGGAATGGCTACACCTTC. This chain uses TRBV7-9 with TRBJ1-2; no clear D. Germline lookup yields CDR1 SEHNR and CDR2 FQNEAQ (reference sequence). The germline V and J ends were trimmed by 5 bases and 6 bases, with 13 bases remaining between them. The CDR3 loop spans 13 amino acids.

This clonotype was seen at least ten times. This sequence joins TRBV6-6 and TRBJ1-4; D is ambiguous. The CDR3 totals 16 residues. The V end lost 3 bases, the J end lost 0 bases, and 11 bases lay between the germline ends. Germline V gene sequence: CDR1 MNHNY, CDR2 SVGAGI (reference sequence). The CDR3 region is CASSYSGSTTNEKLFF. The CDR3 nucleotides read TGTGCCAGCAGTTATTCAGGATCGACAACTAATGAAAAACTGTTTTTT.

This chain joins TRBV12-3 or TRBV12-4 and TRBJ1-1; 8 nucleotides match TRBD1. V lost 6 bases, J lost 4 bases, and 4 bases stayed unmatched. The length of the CDR3 is 13 residues. The CDR3 here is CASRGQGPTEAFF. The CDR3 DNA sequence: TGTGCCAGCAGAGGACAGGGACCCACTGAAGCTTTCTTT.

A word on this clonotype: A much larger clone lies a single base off, so this may be a read error. The V call is TRBV15, the J call TRBJ2-7; maybe TRBD2 (5 bases). The CDR3 contains 12 residues. Germline V gene lookup returns CDR1 LNHNV and CDR2 YYDKDF (reference sequence). Here the CDR3 DNA reads TGTGCCACCAGTCAGGACTCCTGCGAGCAGTACTTC. This sequence encodes CATSQDSCEQYF.

This clonotype showed up just a few times. The V and J genes are TRBV11-2 and TRBJ2-1, with D possibly being TRBD1 (6 bases). V lost 5 bases, J lost 4 bases, and 15 bases lay in between. The CDR3 consists of 15 residues. The germline V gene has CDR1 SGHAT and CDR2 FQNNGV. CDR3 in amino acids: CASSLNRGSYNEQFF. The CDR3 nucleotides are TGTGCCAGCAGCCTGAATAGGGGGTCTTACAATGAGCAGTTCTTC. Full variable domain (remainder filled in from reference TRBV11-2 and TRBJ2-1): EAGVAQSPRYKIIEKRQSVAFWCNPISGHATLYWYQQILGQGPKLLIQFQNNGVVDDSQLPKDRFSAERLKGVDSTLKIQPAKLEDSAVYLCASSLNRGSYNEQFFGPGTRLTVL.

This clonotype came up a few times. The chain combines TRBV18 with TRBJ2-5, with D unclear. Trimming pared 0 bases from V and 5 bases from J, leaving 7 bases between. Germline values: CDR1 KGHSH, CDR2 LQKENI. This CDR3 contains 13 residues. The chain's CDR3 is CASSPPSAETQYF. CDR3 bases: TGTGCCAGCTCACCACCGAGCGCCGAGACCCAGTACTTC.

This clonotype has at least ten counts. The chain employs TRBV6-1 and TRBJ1-5; TRBD1 might be the D (6 bases). This CDR3 is 14 amino acids long. The germline gives CDR1 MNHNS, CDR2 SASEGT. The V and J ends lost 5 bases and 3 bases respectively, with 11 bases between them. The CDR3 bases are TGTGCCAGCAGTTACACAGGGTACAATCAGCCCCAGCATTTT. Its translation is CASSYTGYNQPQHF.

As concerns this clonotype: One base away lies a much larger clone, so this may be a sequencing read error. The CDR3 loop is CASSFNREAQYF. CDR3 nucleotide sequence: TGTGCCAGCAGCTTTAACAGGGAGGCCCAGTACTTC. The gene calls are TRBV6-5 and TRBJ2-5, with D tentatively TRBD1 or TRBD2 (6 bases each). Germline CDR1 and CDR2: MNHEY and SVGAGI. V was trimmed by 6 bases and J by 9 bases, leaving 14 bases between them. The CDR3 is made up of 12 amino acids.

This clonotype was counted between two and nine times. This rearrangement joins TRBV20-1 to TRBJ1-5; 9 positions match TRBD1. This CDR3 spans 16 amino acids. The germline gives CDR1 DFQATT, CDR2 SNEGSKA (reference sequence). V was clipped by 0 bases and J by 6 bases; unmatched bases: 9. The CDR3 coding sequence is TGCAGTGCTAGAGATTTAGGGACAGGGCAGTTTCAGCCCCAGCATTTT. This gives the protein CSARDLGTGQFQPQHF.

This clonotype was found many times. The rearrangement uses TRBV6-6 and TRBJ1-2; the D is unclear. V was trimmed by 2 bases and J by 6 bases, leaving 10 bases between them. The CDR3 has 13 residues. Germline V lookup: CDR1 MNHNY, CDR2 SVGAGI (reference sequence). CDR3 residues: CASSYLFGDGYTF. The CDR3 DNA reads as TGTGCCAGCAGTTACCTTTTCGGGGATGGCTACACCTTC.

Concerning this clonotype itself: A much larger clone lies a single base off, so this may be a read error. The V call is TRBV28, the J call TRBJ2-1, with D tentatively TRBD2 (6 bases). This CDR3 contains 16 residues. The V end lost 2 bases, the J end lost 10 bases, and 21 bases lay between the germline ends. Germline V gene data show CDR1 as MDHEN and CDR2 as SYDVKM. The CDR3 here is CASSLPGSRESHEQFF. The CDR3, as DNA: TGTGCCAGCAGTTTACCCGGGAGCCGGGAGTCCCACGAGCAGTTCTTC.

V is TRBV4-2 and J is TRBJ2-7; D possibly corresponds to TRBD2 (5 bases). The CDR3 covers 14 residues. Germline V CDR1 and CDR2: LGHNA, YNFKEQ. V was trimmed by 4 bases and J by 4 bases, leaving 14 bases between them. CDR3 region: CASSRRGLSYEQYF. Here the CDR3 DNA reads TGTGCCAGCAGCCGCCGAGGACTGTCGTACGAGCAGTACTTC.

Note on this clonotype: A much larger clone sits a single nucleotide away, making a read error possible. This chain connects TRBV6-5 to TRBJ2-5, with 8 bases fitting TRBD1. The CDR3 has 12 residues. Germline V gene data show CDR1 as MNHEY and CDR2 as SVGAGI. The CDR3 DNA sequence: TGTGCCAGCAGGGACAGGGCGGAGACCAAGTACTTC. It encodes CASRDRAETKYF.

As concerns this clonotype: A much larger clone lies a single base off, so this may be a read error. This chain uses TRBV28 with TRBJ1-5, with a possible D match to TRBD1 (5 bases). Germline CDR1 MDHEN, CDR2 SYDVKM. There are 15 residues in the CDR3. CDR3 in DNA: TGTGCCAGCAGTTTAGCCTTCCAGGGCGATCAGCCCGAGCATTTT. Translation gives CASSLAFQGDQPEHF.

The chain combines TRBV28 with TRBJ1-3; D is perhaps TRBD1 (6 bases). The CDR3 length is 17 residues. V shed 3 bases and J shed 0 bases, with 15 bases lying between them. The germline gives CDR1 MDHEN, CDR2 SYDVKM. DNA of the CDR3: TGTGCCAGCAGTTTTGGACAGCAAACATACTCTGGAAACACCATATATTTT. It is translated as CASSFGQQTYSGNTIYF.

As to this clonotype: This sequence may be a read error, since a much larger clone differs from it by one base. The chain employs TRBV28 and TRBJ1-1; D might be TRBD1 (5 bases). This CDR3 region has 13 residues. V lost 6 bases to trimming and J lost 3 bases, with 11 bases between them. Germline assignment: CDR1 MDHEN and CDR2 SYDVKM. The CDR3 bases are TGTGCCAGCAGCGTGAAAGGGGACACTGAAGCTTTCTTT. Its protein product is CASSVKGDTEAFF.

This chain uses TRBV28 with TRBJ1-5; the D is unclear. V dropped 7 bases and J dropped 3 bases, with 16 bases sitting between them. Germline CDR1 reads MDHEN; CDR2 reads SYDVKM. CDR3 size: 15 residues. This CDR3 is CASTRAVGPNQPQHF. The CDR3 bases are TGTGCCAGCACTCGCGCCGTTGGGCCCAATCAGCCCCAGCATTTT.

The table lists this clonotype with many counts. J is TRBJ2-7 and V is TRBV20-1, with 11 bases aligning to TRBD2. Per the germline V gene, CDR1 is DFQATT and CDR2 is SNEGSKA (reference sequence). The V gene end was trimmed by 3 bases and the J gene end by 7 bases; junction bases not matched to a gene: 5. The CDR3 runs 13 residues. The CDR3 sequence: CSASVAGGREQYF. In DNA form, the CDR3 reads TGCAGTGCTAGTGTAGCGGGAGGGAGAGAGCAGTACTTC.